Listed below are T cell receptor beta chains from one sample, sequenced in a study of T cell clonotyping in hematopoietic cell transplantation. TCRdb keeps only in-frame clones here, not all; method: immunoSEQ multiplex PCR. This table holds roughly 12,000 clones, over 40% found once. Source material: peripheral blood mononuclear cells. These receptors were obtained from a man aged 50 to 59 in good health. Some clones in this sample may be carry-over from other donors' samples. Both conserved end residues are part of each CDR3. A D gene is named only where the DNA matches it firmly. Where a row states a size, it is once, few, many or the class of an expanded clone; other rows omit it.

V: TRBV5-6; D: NA; J: TRBJ2-5; size: NA; DNA: TGTGCCAGCAGCTTGGGTGGGCAAGAGACCCAGTACTTC; CDR3: CASSLGGQETQYF
V: TRBV19; D: TRBD2; J: TRBJ2-7; size: NA; DNA: TGTGCCAGTAGTAATCAGGGTAGCGGGACCGGGAGGTACGAGCAGTACTTC; CDR3: CASSNQGSGTGRYEQYF
V: TRBV30; D: NA; J: TRBJ2-7; size: once; DNA: TGTGCCTGGAGTGGATATAACGGACGTGGGCAGTACTTC; CDR3: CAWSGYNGRGQYF
V: TRBV25-1; D: NA; J: TRBJ2-7; size: few; DNA: TGTGCCAGCAGCACTGGTGCCTACGAGCAGTACTTC; CDR3: CASSTGAYEQYF
V: TRBV6-5; D: NA; J: TRBJ2-1; size: once; DNA: TGTGCCAGCAGCCAAGGCCGTGAGCAGTTCTTC; CDR3: CASSQGREQFF
V: TRBV30; D: NA; J: TRBJ2-7; size: NA; DNA: TGTGCCTGGAGTCCCCTGGGCGAGCAGTACTTC; CDR3: CAWSPLGEQYF
V: TRBV20-1; D: NA; J: TRBJ2-7; size: medium-sized; DNA: TGCAGTGCTAGGACAGTTCTCGAGCAGTACTTC; CDR3: CSARTVLEQYF
V: TRBV6-5; D: NA; J: TRBJ2-7; size: once; DNA: TGTGCCAGCAGTCGGACAGCGAGCTCCTACGAGCAGTACTTC; CDR3: CASSRTASSYEQYF
V: TRBV6-6; D: TRBD1; J: TRBJ2-7; size: NA; DNA: TGTGCCAGCAGTCCCCACTCACAGGGGCGCTCCTACGAGCAGTACTTC; CDR3: CASSPHSQGRSYEQYF
V: TRBV6-5; D: NA; J: TRBJ1-1; size: NA; DNA: TGTGCCAGCTGGAGTCGTATGAACACTGAAGCTTTCTTT; CDR3: CASWSRMNTEAFF
V: TRBV25-1; D: TRBD2; J: TRBJ2-5; size: NA; DNA: TGTGCCAGCAGTGAATTTCGGGGGGGAGCCCAAGAGACCCAGTACTTC; CDR3: CASSEFRGGAQETQYF
V: TRBV7-9; D: TRBD1; J: TRBJ1-4; size: few; DNA: TGTGCCAGCAGCTCGACCGGGACAGGGATCAATGAAAAACTGTTTTTT; CDR3: CASSSTGTGINEKLFF
V: TRBV30; D: NA; J: TRBJ1-2; size: NA; DNA: TGTGCCTGGAGTGTAGATGAGAACTACGGCTACACCTTC; CDR3: CAWSVDENYGYTF
V: TRBV2; D: NA; J: TRBJ2-5; size: NA; DNA: TGTGCCAGCAGTGGGGAGTGGGGGGAAGAGACCCAGTACTTC; CDR3: CASSGEWGEETQYF
V: TRBV21-1; D: NA; J: TRBJ2-7; size: few; DNA: TGTGCCAGCATGGGGGGGGACTACGAGCAGTACTTC; CDR3: CASMGGDYEQYF
V: TRBV29-1; D: NA; J: TRBJ2-5; size: NA; DNA: TGCAGCGTTTGGTATACTCGGGACACCGTAAGTGTGACCCAGTACTTC; CDR3: CSVWYTRDTVSVTQYF
V: TRBV30; D: TRBD1; J: TRBJ1-2; size: few; DNA: TGTGCCTGGAGTGTACAAGGGACAGGGAATGGCTACACCTTC; CDR3: CAWSVQGTGNGYTF
V: TRBV6-5; D: NA; J: TRBJ2-5; size: NA; DNA: TGTGCCAGCAGCGACGAACCTGACTTAGGTGAGGCCCAGTACTTC; CDR3: CASSDEPDLGEAQYF
V: TRBV14; D: NA; J: TRBJ1-1; size: NA; DNA: TGTGCCAGCAGCGAAGGGGGGGCTATGGCGACTGAAGCTTTCTTT; CDR3: CASSEGGAMATEAFF
V: TRBV6-5; D: NA; J: TRBJ1-5; size: NA; DNA: TGTGCCAGCAGTTACGGAGCAGGGTCCCAGCCCCAGCATTTT; CDR3: CASSYGAGSQPQHF
V: TRBV6-5; D: NA; J: TRBJ2-2; size: NA; DNA: TGTGCCAGCAGTATTGCGGGGATCTCGATCGGGGAGCTGTTTTTT; CDR3: CASSIAGISIGELFF
V: TRBV4-2; D: TRBD1; J: TRBJ2-7; size: NA; DNA: TGTGCCAGCAGCCAAAGGGACAGCTACGAGCAGTACTTC; CDR3: CASSQRDSYEQYF
V: TRBV9; D: NA; J: TRBJ2-7; size: NA; DNA: TGTGCCAGCAGCGTAGGAGGGACTCCCACCTACGAGCAGTACTTC; CDR3: CASSVGGTPTYEQYF